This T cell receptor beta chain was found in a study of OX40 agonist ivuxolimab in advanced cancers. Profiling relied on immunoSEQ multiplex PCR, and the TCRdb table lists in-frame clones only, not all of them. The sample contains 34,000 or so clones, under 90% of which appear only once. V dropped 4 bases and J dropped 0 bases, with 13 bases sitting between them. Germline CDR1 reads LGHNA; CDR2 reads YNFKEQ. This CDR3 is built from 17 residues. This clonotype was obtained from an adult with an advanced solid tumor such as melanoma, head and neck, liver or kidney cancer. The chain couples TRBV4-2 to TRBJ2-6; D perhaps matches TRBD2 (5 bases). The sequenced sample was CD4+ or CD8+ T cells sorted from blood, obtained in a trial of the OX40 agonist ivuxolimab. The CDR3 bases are TGTGCCAGCAGCCCTTCTCTAGCAAGCTCTGGGGCCAACGTCCTGACTTTC. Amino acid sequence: CASSPSLASSGANVLTF.